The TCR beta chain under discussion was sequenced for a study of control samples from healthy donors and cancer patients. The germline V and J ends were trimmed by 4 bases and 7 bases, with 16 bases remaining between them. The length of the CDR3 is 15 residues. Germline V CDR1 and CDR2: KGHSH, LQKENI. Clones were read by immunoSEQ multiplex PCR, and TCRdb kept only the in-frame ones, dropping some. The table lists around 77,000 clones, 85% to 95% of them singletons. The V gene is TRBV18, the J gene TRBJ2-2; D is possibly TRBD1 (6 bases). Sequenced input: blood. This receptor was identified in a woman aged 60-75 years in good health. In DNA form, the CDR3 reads TGTGCCAGCTCACGCCGGGACACCAGGAACGGGGAGCTGTTTTTT. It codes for CASSRRDTRNGELFF. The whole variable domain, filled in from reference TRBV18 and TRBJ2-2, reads NAGVMQNPRHLVRRRGQEARLRCSPMKGHSHVYWYRQLPEEGLKFMVYLQKENIIDESGMPKERFSAEFPKEGPSILRIQQVVRGDSAAYFCASSRRDTRNGELFFGEGSRLTVL.